A selection of T cell receptor beta chains follows, all from one sample in a study of T cells in Graves' hyperthyroidism and ophthalmopathy. TCRdb itself ran the multiplex PCR reads through MiXCR, one entry per CDR3 protein. The sample contains a few hundred thousand distinct CDR3 sequences, about 25% of which appear only once. The sequenced sample was blood. These receptor sequences come from a man aged 50-60 years with Graves' hyperthyroidism. Both conserved end residues are part of each CDR3. D genes are given only for firm matches. Not all rows give a size; the values are once, few, many and, for expanded clones, a class.

J gene	V gene	clone size	D gene	CDR3 DNA	CDR3 protein
TRBJ1-1	TRBV12-3/TRBV12-4	many	.	TGTGCCAGCAGTTTAGGAGGGAGAGGAACTGAAGCTTTCTTT	CASSLGGRGTEAFF
TRBJ2-7	TRBV10-1	few	.	TGCGCCAGCATCTCCCTCGCCCCGTTCGGCTACGAGCAGTACTTC	CASISLAPFGYEQYF
TRBJ1-5	TRBV6-1	few	.	TGTGCCAGCAGTGAAGGAGGAACAGCTACACAGCATTTT	CASSEGGTATQHF
TRBJ2-5	TRBV27	many	.	TGTGCCAGCAGTTTAACAGGGGAGACCCAGTACTTC	CASSLTGETQYF
TRBJ2-7	TRBV7-2	.	TRBD2	TGTGCCAGCAGCCGTCGGGCGGGAGTTCGCGAGCAGTACTTC	CASSRRAGVREQYF
TRBJ1-1	TRBV6-1	.	.	TGTGCCAGCAGTGCCGTCCAGGGGTCTGAAGCTTTCTTT	CASSAVQGSEAFF
TRBJ1-2	TRBV19	.	.	TGTGCCAGTAGTATACGGAGGAACTATGGCTACACCTTC	CASSIRRNYGYTF
TRBJ1-2	TRBV28	many	.	TGTGCCAGCACGGGGGCTTGGGGCTACACCTTC	CASTGAWGYTF
TRBJ2-5	TRBV6-5	many	.	TGTGCCAGCAGTTACGGGTCAGGGGTAACGCAGACCCAGTACTTC	CASSYGSGVTQTQYF
TRBJ2-1	TRBV20-1	many	.	TGCAGTGCGAGAGAGCGGAGCTCCTACAATGAGCAGTTCTTC	CSARERSSYNEQFF
TRBJ1-1	TRBV7-2	many	.	TGTGCCAGCAGCCCGGGAGCGAACACTGAAGCTTTCTTT	CASSPGANTEAFF
TRBJ2-7	TRBV5-5	many	TRBD1	TGTGCCAGCAGCTTAACGGGACAGGGGTTTGGCGAGCAGTACTTC	CASSLTGQGFGEQYF
TRBJ2-1	TRBV5-1	.	TRBD2	TGCGCCAGCAGCTGGGACGGGAGGTCCTACAATGAGCAGTTCTTC	CASSWDGRSYNEQFF
TRBJ2-5	TRBV9	few	.	TGTGCCAGCAGCGTAGCCCCTTCGGGGAGAGAGACCCAGTACTTC	CASSVAPSGRETQYF
TRBJ2-5	TRBV6-5	few	TRBD2	TGTGCCAGCAGTTACGGTAGCGGGAGACTCCAAGAGACCCAGTACTTC	CASSYGSGRLQETQYF
TRBJ2-7	TRBV6-5	.	.	TGTGCCAGCAGTTACGGTCGGTACTCCTACGAGCAGTACTTC	CASSYGRYSYEQYF
TRBJ2-1	TRBV19	.	TRBD1	TGTGCCAGTAGTAAAGGGGGCTTCTACAATGAGCAGTTCTTC	CASSKGGFYNEQFF
TRBJ2-5	TRBV20-1	.	.	TGCAGTGCTAGAGATGACCAACATAGAGAGGAGACCCAGTACTTC	CSARDDQHREETQYF